What follows is one T cell receptor (beta chain) and its context. Its target is not known. This sample was taken from a study of blood T cells in healthy people across ages. The second PCR ran about 6 to 11 cycles with a sample-barcoded 5' primer and J-beta primers. TCRdb called the 5' RACE reads again in MiXCR, with one record for every CDR3 protein. The table has some 750,000 distinct CDR3 sequences, 22% seen once; the top ten hold less than 25%. With 4 bases clipped from V and 10 bases from J, the junction kept 5 bases outside the gene matches. The V gene's germline CDR1 is MNHNS and CDR2 SASEGT. CDR3 length equals 13 residues. General observations from the study: More naive CD4+ cells and higher diversity were found in long-lived than in aged donors. Roughly linear declines in TCR beta diversity per million T cells occurred with age.

Total RNA, at least 5.5 micrograms per sample, came from PBMCs. Material for sequencing was blood. The V gene is TRBV6-1, the J gene TRBJ2-4, with 9 bases that match TRBD1. The receptor comes from a man aged 70 or older in good health. The CDR3 loop reads CASSVTDRGIQYF. CDR3 DNA sequence: TGTGCCAGCAGTGTTACGGACAGGGGAATTCAGTACTTC.